The 22 T cell receptor beta chains listed next were all sequenced from one sample in a study of spatial heterogeneity in lung cancer. TCRdb re-called the 5' RACE reads with MiXCR, one entry per CDR3 protein. The sample yields 650 to 850 distinct CDR3 sequences, over 20% seen once. Time point denoted: sample taken at primary tumor resection. The material was normal lung tissue next to the tumor, obtained at surgery. The source of these receptors is a male donor with early-stage non-small cell lung cancer.

This clonotype qualifies as medium-sized. The library was prepared for alpha chains; this beta chain is a stray read, so its frequency means little. The rearrangement joins TRBV20-1 to TRBJ2-7; maybe TRBD2 (6 bases). The V end lost 0 bases, the J end lost 12 bases, and 24 bases lay between the germline ends. Per the germline V gene, CDR1 is DFQATT and CDR2 is SNEGSKA (reference sequence). This CDR3 comprises 15 residues. The CDR3 nucleotides are TGCAGTGCTAGAGAGGCTTGGAGGGACCCGTGGCGGGCGTACTTC. This sequence encodes CSAREAWRDPWRAYF.

Regarding this clonotype: Little can be read into the size of this beta chain, an off-target read in a library designed for alpha chains. The genes are TRBV2 and TRBJ2-7; 13 positions agree with TRBD2. Germline V gene data show CDR1 as SNHLY and CDR2 as FYNNEI. Unmatched junction bases numbered 5, after V lost 5 bases and J lost 7 bases. The CDR3 runs 14 residues. The DNA of the CDR3 is TGTGCCAGCAGTAGGACTAGCGGGAGAGAAGAGCAGTACTTC. It specifies CASSRTSGREEQYF.

This clonotype is large (0.1 to 1%) by share. This beta chain lies outside the target of a library built for alpha chains; its clone size means little. This chain links TRBV28 with TRBJ1-2; D may be TRBD1 (6 bases). This CDR3 spans 16 amino acids. V gave up 8 bases and J gave up 3 bases, with 22 bases separating them. Looked up from germline, CDR1 is MDHEN and CDR2 is SYDVKM. CDR3 in amino acids: CASHPWEQGPHYGYTF. CDR3 sequence (DNA): TGTGCCAGCCACCCTTGGGAACAGGGCCCCCACTATGGCTACACCTTC.

Concerning this clonotype: Since the library was made to target alpha chains, this beta chain is a stray read and its abundance is not meaningful. The V gene is TRBV6-6, the J gene TRBJ2-5; possible D gene TRBD1, 6 bases. Germline V gene lookup returns CDR1 MNHNY and CDR2 SVGAGI (reference sequence). CDR3 size: 14 residues. Trimming removed 6 bases at V and 2 bases at J, with 13 bases between. In nucleotides, the CDR3 is TGTGCCAGCAGCTTGGGCAGGGGACAAGAGACCCAGTACTTC. Encoded protein: CASSLGRGQETQYF.

By proportion, this clonotype is medium-sized. This beta chain is a stray read from a library made for alpha chains; its abundance is not meaningful. The V call is TRBV5-1, the J call TRBJ2-7; 7 bases map to TRBD1. The V gene end was trimmed by 7 bases and the J gene end by 2 bases; junction bases not matched to a gene: 6. This CDR3 comprises 13 residues. Germline V gives CDR1 SGHRS, CDR2 YFSETQ. CDR3 bases: TGCGCCAGCGGGACGGGACAGACCTACGAGCAGTACTTC. Its translation is CASGTGQTYEQYF.

Turning to this clonotype: This beta chain is an off-target read within a library intended for alpha chains, so its frequency means little. This chain uses TRBV12-3 or TRBV12-4 with TRBJ2-2; 13 bases match TRBD2. The trim removed 6 bases at V and 3 bases at J, leaving 10 bases unmatched. CDR3 length equals 18 residues. CDR3 nucleotide sequence: TGTGCCAGCAGCCCGGTCGGACTAGCGGGAGCCGACACCGGGGAGCTGTTTTTT. Translated: CASSPVGLAGADTGELFF.

This clonotype counts as medium-sized (0.01 to 0.1%). The size of this beta chain means little, since it is a stray read in a library made for alpha chains. The chain is built from TRBV7-2 and TRBJ2-7; 8 bases align to TRBD2. The CDR3 has 16 residues. Trimming took 1 base from V and 2 from J; bases not matched to a gene: 7. The V gene's germline CDR1 is SGHTA and CDR2 FQGNSA. CDR3 nucleotides: TGTGCCAGCAGCTTAGGGAGCGGGGGCCCTACCTACGAGCAGTACTTC. Its translation is CASSLGSGGPTYEQYF.

By sample share, this clonotype is large. Little can be read into the size of this beta chain, an off-target read in a library designed for alpha chains. The chain links TRBV6-5 to TRBJ2-1; 11 bases fit TRBD2. With 5 bases clipped from V and 7 bases from J, the junction kept 4 bases outside the gene matches. Germline CDR1 reads MNHEY; CDR2 reads SVGAGI. The CDR3 covers 14 residues. CDR3: CASSRTSGLNEQFF. The CDR3 DNA reads TGTGCCAGCAGTCGGACTAGCGGGCTTAATGAGCAGTTCTTC.

Sample share makes this clonotype large. Because this beta chain is a stray read in a library intended to capture alpha chains, its abundance should not be given much weight. The rearrangement joins TRBV28 to TRBJ2-1; D not resolved. V lost 6 bases and J lost 0, with 9 bases in between. Germline-derived CDR1 and CDR2 are MDHEN and SYDVKM. This CDR3 contains 14 residues. The DNA for the CDR3 is TGTGCCAGCAGAAAACTGGGCTCCTACAATGAGCAGTTCTTC. Amino acid sequence: CASRKLGSYNEQFF.

This clonotype is classed as large. The library was built for alpha chains, so this beta chain is an off-target read and its size means little. This chain joins TRBV7-2 and TRBJ1-4, with D unresolved. Germline CDR1 and CDR2: SGHTA and FQGNSA. The CDR3 extends over 15 amino acids. Trimming removed 2 bases at V and 2 bases at J, with 9 bases between. The CDR3 DNA is TGTGCCAGCAGCTTAACCGGACCCACTAATGAAAAACTGTTTTTT. Protein product: CASSLTGPTNEKLFF.

This clonotype is deemed large. Since the library was made to target alpha chains, this beta chain is a stray read and its abundance is not meaningful. This sequence joins TRBV20-1 and TRBJ2-4; 7 positions agree with TRBD1. CDR1 is DFQATT and CDR2 is SNEGSKA in the germline V gene (reference sequence). V lost 0 bases, J lost 5 bases, and 4 bases stayed unmatched. CDR3 length: 14 amino acids. CDR3 bases: TGCAGTGCTAGAGAGTGGCAGGGGGAAAACATTCAGTACTTC. Translated, it gives CSAREWQGENIQYF.

By its share, this clonotype is large. This beta chain represents an off-target read in a library built for alpha chains; its size is of limited meaning. The chain joins TRBV7-2 to TRBJ2-7; 10 bases line up with TRBD2. V shed 1 base, J shed 7 bases, and the junction held 4 bases outside the gene matches. CDR1 is SGHTA, CDR2 FQGNSA, per germline. This CDR3 has 14 residues. In DNA form, the CDR3 reads TGTGCCAGCAGCTTAGAAGCGGGAGGGCCGGAGCAGTACTTC. Translation gives CASSLEAGGPEQYF.

By its share, this clonotype is large (0.1 to 1%). The size of this beta chain means little, since it is a stray read in a library made for alpha chains. CDR3 amino acids: CASSRQWRGGYEQYF. CDR3 sequence (DNA): TGTGCCAGCAGTCGCCAATGGCGCGGGGGATACGAGCAGTACTTC. This chain connects TRBV27 to TRBJ2-7; 7 bases fit TRBD2. Germline values: CDR1 MNHEY, CDR2 SMNVEV (reference sequence). After removal of 5 bases from V and 4 bases from J, the junction contained 11 bases not matched to a gene. The CDR3 runs 15 residues.

This clonotype is labeled large. This beta chain turned up in a library designed for alpha chains; as an off-target read, its abundance says little. V gene TRBV10-1 combines with J gene TRBJ2-2, with D possibly being TRBD2 (5 bases). The ends were cut back, 2 bases at V and 4 bases at J, with 14 bases in the middle. The CDR3 consists of 16 residues. Germline CDR1 reads WNHNN; CDR2 reads SYGVQD (reference sequence). The CDR3 reads CASSEPDYLITGELFF. The CDR3 nucleotides are TGCGCCAGCAGTGAGCCCGACTACCTTATCACCGGGGAGCTGTTTTTT.

By share, this clonotype ranks as medium-sized (0.01 to 0.1%). Found in a library prepared for alpha chains, this beta chain is an off-target read, and its abundance has little meaning. V and J are TRBV7-8 and TRBJ1-5; maybe TRBD1 (5 bases). V shed 7 bases and J shed 4 bases, with 20 bases lying between them. Germline V gene sequence: CDR1 SGHVS, CDR2 FQNEAQ. The CDR3 has 16 residues. CDR3 residues: CASTTGGDLRNQPQHF. In DNA, the CDR3 is TGTGCCAGCACCACAGGCGGGGACCTGCGAAATCAGCCCCAGCATTTT.

Comments on this clonotype: This beta chain turned up in a library designed for alpha chains; as an off-target read, its abundance says little. The V and J genes are TRBV4-3 and TRBJ1-1, with D uncertain. CDR3 length: 15 residues. In germline, CDR1 is LGHNA, CDR2 YSLEER. V lost 0 bases and J 1 base, leaving 9 bases between the germline ends. CDR3 sequence reads: CASSQDRLENTEAFF. CDR3 nucleotide sequence: TGCGCCAGCAGCCAAGATCGGCTGGAGAACACTGAAGCTTTCTTT.

By share, this clonotype counts as large (0.1 to 1%). Because this beta chain is a stray read in a library intended to capture alpha chains, its abundance should not be given much weight. The gene calls are TRBV11-3 and TRBJ2-1, with 12 nucleotides matching TRBD2. V was pared by 5 bases and J by 8 bases, with 7 bases of the junction left unmatched. Germline CDR1 and CDR2: SGHNT and YENEEA. This CDR3 is built from 15 residues. For the CDR3, the DNA is TGTGCCAGCAGCCTGACTAGCGGGGGTATCTATGAGCAGTTCTTC. Translated: CASSLTSGGIYEQFF.

In regard to this clonotype: This beta chain is a stray sequence in a library constructed for alpha chains; its clone size is not meaningful. This sequence joins TRBV27 and TRBJ1-2; a weak D match, TRBD1 (5 bases). The length of the CDR3 is 18 residues. Germline loops: CDR1 MNHEY, CDR2 SMNVEV (reference sequence). Trimming left V 6 bases short and J 2 bases short, with 25 bases between. CDR3 sequence (DNA): TGTGCCAGCAGAACCTCCCACGGCGGGGGAACTAACAACTATGGCTACACCTTC. Its translation: CASRTSHGGGTNNYGYTF.

Notes on this clonotype: This beta chain turned up in a library designed for alpha chains; as an off-target read, its abundance says little. The rearrangement uses TRBV2 and TRBJ1-5; no clear D gene. Germline-derived CDR1 and CDR2 are SNHLY and FYNNEI. This CDR3 is 15 amino acids long. Trimming pared 4 bases from V and 0 bases from J, leaving 10 bases between. CDR3 nucleotides: TGTGCCAGCAGTGGAGGAAGTCATAGCAATCAGCCCCAGCATTTT. Translation: CASSGGSHSNQPQHF.

With respect to this clonotype: This beta chain lies outside the target of a library built for alpha chains; its clone size means little. The chain couples TRBV12-3 or TRBV12-4 to TRBJ2-3; D assignment may be TRBD1 or TRBD2 (5 bases each). Trimming shortened V by 0 bases and J by 0 bases, and 10 bases separated the two germline ends. This CDR3 region has 16 residues. The CDR3 loop is CASSLALWGSTDTQYF. The CDR3 DNA reads as TGTGCCAGCAGTTTAGCGCTCTGGGGGAGCACAGATACGCAGTATTTT.

By share, this clonotype counts as medium-sized. This beta chain was picked up by a library intended for alpha chains and is off target, so its count carries little meaning. The gene calls are TRBV10-3 and TRBJ1-1; no reliable D call. The V end was cut by 3 bases, the J end by 2 bases, with 13 bases between. The germline gives CDR1 ENHRY, CDR2 SYGVKD. The CDR3 loop spans 15 amino acids. The CDR3 DNA sequence: TGTGCCATCAGTGAAGGGTTAGGATCAAACACTGAAGCTTTCTTT. This sequence encodes CAISEGLGSNTEAFF.

This clonotype was seen a single time. Because the library targeted alpha chains, this beta chain is an off-target read whose size means little. This chain links TRBV12-3 or TRBV12-4 with TRBJ2-7, with D perhaps matching TRBD1 or TRBD2 (5 bases each). The V gene lost 5 bases and the J gene lost 6 bases, with 17 bases spanning the gap. The CDR3 spans 14 residues. Here the CDR3 reads CASSPPGRWTEQYF. CDR3 DNA: TGTGCCAGCAGTCCCCCGGGACGTTGGACCGAGCAGTACTTC.